This passage covers 29 T cell receptor beta chains from one sample sequenced in a study of T cell repertoires in aging, cancer and after chemotherapy. The template was genomic DNA from peripheral blood, not RNA. A mixed TRB-A/B primer pool amplified rearranged TRB by multiplex touch-down PCR. TCRdb fed the multiplex PCR reads into MiXCR, producing one record per CDR3 protein. The sample contains some 4,200 distinct CDR3 sequences, around 38% of which appear only once. Sequencing used blood. These receptors were taken from a human donor with a solid tumor.

On this clonotype itself: The junction shows a germline mismatch at one end, possibly a read error. The V and J genes are TRBV6-5 and TRBJ2-1; 13 bases are shared with TRBD2. The CDR3 covers 16 residues. Germline values: CDR1 MNHEY, CDR2 SVGAGI. CDR3 sequence (DNA): TGTGCCAGAAGTTACCCGGGACTAGCGGGATCCTATGAGCAGTTCTTC. Residues: CARSYPGLAGSYEQFF.

The rearrangement joins TRBV5-1 to TRBJ2-7, with 8 bases identical to TRBD2. V shed 2 bases and J 2 bases; nucleotides not matched to a gene: 3. In germline, CDR1 is SGHRS, CDR2 YFSETQ. The CDR3 is 14 residues long. CDR3 DNA: TGCGCCAGCAGCTTCGGGGGGGGAACCTACGAGCAGTACTTC. It encodes CASSFGGGTYEQYF. Variable domain in full (rest from reference TRBV5-1 and TRBJ2-7): KAGVTQTPRYLIKTRGQQVTLSCSPISGHRSVSWYQQTPGQGLQFLFEYFSETQRNKGNFPGRFSGRQFSNSRSEMNVSTLELGDSALYLCASSFGGGTYEQYFGPGTRLTVT.

The chain has TRBV7-2 and TRBJ2-1; 7 bases fit TRBD2. J gave up 0 bases and V 5 bases, and 19 bases lay outside the gene matches. This CDR3 is built from 20 residues. Germline V lookup: CDR1 SGHTA, CDR2 FQGNSA. CDR3 sequence reads: CASSRIRGRTSLSSYNEQFF. In DNA, the CDR3 is TGTGCCAGCAGCCGAATACGAGGACGGACTAGTCTCAGCTCCTACAATGAGCAGTTCTTC.

This clonotype has just a few counts. CDR3 loop: CASSLAGSYNNEQFF. In DNA, the CDR3 is TGTGCCAGCAGCTTAGCAGGGAGTTACAACAATGAGCAGTTCTTC. This chain uses TRBV11-2 with TRBJ2-1; D may correspond to TRBD1 or TRBD2 (5 bases each). The CDR3 is 15 residues long. Trimming took off 1 base at V and 5 bases at J, with 12 bases between the two ends. Germline lookup yields CDR1 SGHAT and CDR2 FQNNGV.

The sample holds a few counts of this clonotype. The chain has TRBV6-1 and TRBJ1-6; TRBD1 might be the D (5 bases). Germline loops: CDR1 MNHNS, CDR2 SASEGT. The CDR3 is made up of 16 amino acids. V dropped 7 bases and J dropped 4 bases, with 17 bases sitting between them. CDR3 in amino acids: CASTSGGWGYNSPLHF. DNA of the CDR3: TGTGCCAGCACAAGTGGGGGTTGGGGGTATAATTCACCCCTCCACTTT.

The chain is built from TRBV19 and TRBJ2-7; 10 bases fit TRBD1. The CDR3 length is 14 residues. The germline V gene encodes CDR1 LNHDA and CDR2 SQIVND (reference sequence). V shed 5 bases and J 7 bases; nucleotides not matched to a gene: 8. This CDR3 reads CASSVRQGAGEQYF. The CDR3, as DNA: TGTGCCAGTAGTGTAAGACAGGGGGCGGGGGAGCAGTACTTC.

The J gene is TRBJ2-6, the V gene TRBV20-1, with 7 bases aligning to TRBD1. V shed 5 bases and J 2 bases; nucleotides not matched to a gene: 9. Germline V CDR1 and CDR2: DFQATT, SNEGSKA (reference sequence). CDR3 length: 16 amino acids. The CDR3 region has the DNA TGCAGTGCTTACGTGACAGGGTACCCTGGGGCCAACGTCCTGACTTTC. Protein: CSAYVTGYPGANVLTF.

The V gene is TRBV5-5, the J gene TRBJ2-6, with a possible D match to TRBD2 (6 bases). The CDR3 is made up of 16 amino acids. Germline values: CDR1 SGHKS, CDR2 YYEKEE (reference sequence). Trimming pared 4 bases from V and 0 bases from J, leaving 11 bases between. The CDR3 loop reads CASSRTGSSGANVLTF. The CDR3, as DNA: TGTGCCAGCAGCCGAACCGGGAGCTCTGGGGCCAACGTCCTGACTTTC.

The chain employs TRBV6-6 and TRBJ2-5; 8 nucleotides align to TRBD2. V was clipped by 2 bases and J by 2 bases; unmatched bases: 7. Germline V gene lookup returns CDR1 MNHNY and CDR2 SVGAGI (reference sequence). This CDR3 contains 16 residues. CDR3 sequence: CASSYPKLAAQETQYF. CDR3 bases: TGTGCCAGCAGTTACCCGAAACTAGCGGCGCAAGAGACCCAGTACTTC.

This sequence joins TRBV14 and TRBJ1-6; 8 bases map to TRBD1. With V trimmed by 1 base and J by 9 bases, 5 bases remained unmatched. The CDR3 runs 15 residues. Germline V lookup: CDR1 SGHDN, CDR2 FVKESK. The CDR3 DNA reads TGTGCCAGCAGCCAAGTAGCAGGGGGCGGTTCACCCCTCCACTTT. It encodes CASSQVAGGGSPLHF.

The chain joins TRBV5-1 to TRBJ2-3, with a tentative D call TRBD2 (7 bases). Trimming took 2 bases from V and 4 from J, leaving 14 bases between them. The CDR3 sequence is 15 residues long. The germline gives CDR1 SGHRS, CDR2 YFSETQ. CDR3 in DNA: TGCGCCAGCAGCTTTGTCCGGGGGGCGGCAGATACGCAGTATTTT. Residues: CASSFVRGAADTQYF.

This clonotype showed up just a few times. This chain links TRBV7-3 with TRBJ2-1; D is uncertain. The V gene lost 0 bases and the J gene lost 4 bases, with 7 bases spanning the gap. This CDR3 has 14 amino acids. Germline V gene sequence: CDR1 SGHTA, CDR2 FQGTGA. The CDR3 loop reads CASSLTDWYNEQFF. The CDR3 DNA reads TGTGCCAGCAGCTTAACGGATTGGTACAATGAGCAGTTCTTC. The variable domain in full, completed from reference TRBV7-3 and TRBJ2-1, reads GAGVSQTPSNKVTEKGKYVELRCDPISGHTALYWYRQSLGQGPEFLIYFQGTGAADDSGLPNDRFFAVRPEGSVSTLKIQRTERGDSAVYLCASSLTDWYNEQFFGPGTRLTVL.

This clonotype was seen a single time. DNA for the CDR3: TGTGCCAGCAGTTTCCCCCGCCTCAATGAGCAGTTCTTC. Translating it yields CASSFPRLNEQFF. The V gene is TRBV27, the J gene TRBJ2-1; D is unresolved. This CDR3 has 13 amino acids. Germline values: CDR1 MNHEY, CDR2 SMNVEV (reference sequence). V dropped 3 bases and J dropped 6 bases, with 9 bases sitting between them.

This clonotype has a handful of counts. Here the CDR3 reads CASSPLGGAGPTDTQYF. The CDR3 DNA is TGCGCCAGCAGCCCGCTTGGGGGAGCGGGGCCCACAGATACGCAGTATTTT. The rearrangement uses TRBV5-1 and TRBJ2-3, with 7 bases lining up with TRBD2. The V gene end was trimmed by 4 bases and the J gene end by 2 bases; junction bases not matched to a gene: 13. The CDR3 spans 17 residues. CDR1 and CDR2 from the germline V gene are SGHRS and YFSETQ. The full variable domain, with the rest looked up from reference TRBV5-1 and TRBJ2-3, is KAGVTQTPRYLIKTRGQQVTLSCSPISGHRSVSWYQQTPGQGLQFLFEYFSETQRNKGNFPGRFSGRQFSNSRSEMNVSTLELGDSALYLCASSPLGGAGPTDTQYFGPGTRLTVL.

This clonotype was recorded only once. J is TRBJ2-3 and V is TRBV20-1; D is unresolved. Looked up from germline, CDR1 is DFQATT and CDR2 is SNEGSKA (reference sequence). V dropped 0 bases and J dropped 5 bases, with 12 bases sitting between them. The CDR3 is made up of 14 amino acids. CDR3 in DNA: TGCAGTGCTAGAGAAGGACGGAGCTTAGATACGCAGTATTTT. It is translated as CSAREGRSLDTQYF.

This rearrangement joins TRBV12-3 or TRBV12-4 to TRBJ2-1; TRBD2 aligns across 10 bases. This CDR3 has 18 residues. Unmatched junction bases numbered 9, after V lost 4 bases and J lost 0 bases. CDR3 nucleotide sequence: TGTGCCAGCAGTTCTCTAGCGGGAGAGACGAGCTCCTACAATGAGCAGTTCTTC. It encodes CASSSLAGETSSYNEQFF.

This clonotype came up a few times. The V and J genes are TRBV7-3 and TRBJ2-3; 7 bases fit TRBD2. V trimming: 5 bases; J trimming: 3 bases; junction bases outside the gene matches: 11. The CDR3 contains 16 residues. Per the germline V gene, CDR1 is SGHTA and CDR2 is FQGTGA. The CDR3 sequence is CASSRSSGAGTDTQYF. As DNA, the CDR3 is TGTGCCAGCAGCCGATCTAGCGGAGCGGGTACAGATACGCAGTATTTT.

This clonotype has a handful of counts. The genes are TRBV20-1 and TRBJ1-2; D uncertain. The germline gives CDR1 DFQATT, CDR2 SNEGSKA (reference sequence). The length of the CDR3 is 13 residues. Trimming cost V 0 bases and J 5 bases, with 10 bases left between them. DNA of the CDR3: TGCAGTGCTAGAGACCGCCTGCAGTATGGCTACACCTTC. This translates into CSARDRLQYGYTF.

The genes are TRBV6-2 or TRBV6-3 and TRBJ2-5, with 8 bases lining up with TRBD2. Germline V gene sequence: CDR1 MNHEY, CDR2 SVGEGT. V gave up 7 bases and J gave up 6 bases; unmatched junction bases: 10. The CDR3 contains 14 residues. CDR3 sequence reads: CASTSAGGLKTQYF. For the CDR3, the DNA is TGTGCCAGCACTTCGGCGGGAGGATTGAAGACCCAGTACTTC.

This clonotype was seen a handful of times. The chain couples TRBV20-1 to TRBJ1-1, with 10 positions matching TRBD1. The CDR3 extends over 12 amino acids. Germline values: CDR1 DFQATT, CDR2 SNEGSKA (reference sequence). The ends lost 6 bases at V and 6 bases at J; junction bases unmatched: 4. The CDR3 nucleotides read TGCAGTGCACGGGACAGGGGTCCTGAAGCTTTCTTT. It encodes CSARDRGPEAFF.

This clonotype ranks as medium-sized. The chain combines TRBV30 with TRBJ1-2; a weak D match, TRBD1 (5 bases). Germline V gene data show CDR1 as GTSNPN and CDR2 as SVGIG (reference sequence). This CDR3 spans 14 amino acids. The V end was cut by 2 bases, the J end by 4 bases, with 14 bases between. CDR3 nucleotide sequence: TGTGCCTGGAGTTCAAGGGGCGTCTCCTATGGCTACACCTTC. It encodes CAWSSRGVSYGYTF. Supplemented by reference TRBV30 and TRBJ1-2, the full variable domain reads SQTIHQWPATLVQPVGSPLSLECTVEGTSNPNLYWYRQAAGRGLQLLFYSVGIGQISSEVPQNLSASRPQDRQFILSSKKLLLSDSGFYLCAWSSRGVSYGYTFGSGTRLTVV.

A few counts support this clonotype. The chain links TRBV5-6 to TRBJ2-2; possibly TRBD1 for D (5 bases). The V gene lost 2 bases and the J gene lost 6 bases, with 14 bases spanning the gap. The germline V gene encodes CDR1 SGHDT and CDR2 YYEEEE. The CDR3 consists of 15 residues. CDR3 in DNA: TGTGCCAGCAGCTTAGTGTCAGGGTATTCCGGGGAGCTGTTTTTT. Protein: CASSLVSGYSGELFF. The whole variable domain, remainder taken from reference TRBV5-6 and TRBJ2-2, is DAGVTQSPTHLIKTRGQQVTLRCSPKSGHDTVSWYQQALGQGPQFIFQYYEEEERQRGNFPDRFSGHQFPNYSSELNVNALLLGDSALYLCASSLVSGYSGELFFGEGSRLTVL.

The genes are TRBV7-9 and TRBJ2-2; 7 bases fit TRBD2. Germline trimming cut 8 bases from V and 3 bases from J; bases unmatched to any gene: 3. The CDR3 is 13 amino acids. Germline values: CDR1 SEHNR, CDR2 FQNEAQ (reference sequence). This CDR3 is CASGLGYTGELFF. As DNA, the CDR3 is TGTGCCAGCGGACTAGGATACACCGGGGAGCTGTTTTTT. Looking up the rest from reference TRBV7-9 and TRBJ2-2 gives the full variable domain: DTGVSQNPRHKITKRGQNVTFRCDPISEHNRLYWYRQTLGQGPEFLTYFQNEAQLEKSRLLSDRFSAERPKGSFSTLEIQRTEQGDSAMYLCASGLGYTGELFFGEGSRLTVL.

The CDR3 DNA follows: TGTGCCAGCAGTGCCACATACCCAGATACGCAGTATTTT. It is translated as CASSATYPDTQYF. The chain couples TRBV7-2 to TRBJ2-3; unclear D gene. The germline V gene encodes CDR1 SGHTA and CDR2 FQGNSA. The V gene lost 6 bases and the J gene lost 4 bases, with 11 bases spanning the gap. The CDR3 has 13 residues.

This chain uses TRBV18 with TRBJ2-7; maybe TRBD1 (5 bases). The V and J ends lost 4 bases and 0 bases respectively, with 13 bases between them. The CDR3 is made up of 15 amino acids. The V gene's germline CDR1 is KGHSH and CDR2 LQKENI. CDR3: CASSRYTDSSYEQYF. The CDR3 region has the DNA TGTGCCAGCTCACGATACACCGACAGCTCCTACGAGCAGTACTTC.

The chain recombines TRBV7-2 with TRBJ2-5; D is uncertain. V was shortened by 3 bases and J by 3 bases, with 8 bases between the two germline ends. Germline V gives CDR1 SGHTA, CDR2 FQGNSA. This CDR3 region has 13 residues. The CDR3 DNA reads as TGTGCCAGCAGCTTCAGTAGGAAAGAGACCCAGTACTTC. As protein: CASSFSRKETQYF.

Sample share makes this clonotype hyperexpanded (1% or more). This CDR3 is CASSLEGTAYGAFF. In DNA form, the CDR3 reads TGTGCCAGCAGCTTAGAAGGGACAGCGTATGGAGCTTTCTTT. The chain employs TRBV11-1 and TRBJ1-1, with 7 positions matching TRBD1. The CDR3 has 14 amino acids. The V gene's germline CDR1 is SGHAT and CDR2 FQDESV (reference sequence). V gave up 1 base and J gave up 10 bases; unmatched junction bases: 9.

This clonotype was observed a handful of times. CDR3 amino acids: CASSYFEGTGGLPRFF. The CDR3 DNA follows: TGTGCCAGCAGTTACTTCGAGGGGACAGGGGGACTACCTCGTTTCTTT. J is TRBJ1-1 and V is TRBV6-2 or TRBV6-3, with 11 nucleotides matching TRBD1. The germline V gene has CDR1 MNHEY and CDR2 SVGEGT. Trimming removed 1 base from V and 13 bases from J; junction bases left unmatched: 14. This CDR3 contains 16 residues.

The chain links TRBV6-1 to TRBJ1-5, with 7 bases lining up with TRBD1. CDR3 length: 18 residues. Germline-derived CDR1 and CDR2 are MNHNS and SASEGT. Losses at the gene ends were 3 bases for V and 11 bases for J; bases not matched to a gene: 22. The CDR3 nucleotides are TGTGCCAGCAGTGATTTAGGGTACGGGTCAGGGGGGTCCCGGGCCCAGCATTTT. Its protein product is CASSDLGYGSGGSRAQHF.